This passage covers 5 T cell receptor beta chains from one sample sequenced in a study of metastatic and nonmetastatic thyroid tumors. Before thyroid surgery, none of the patients had received any treatment. TCRdb re-called the PCR reads with MiXCR. The table shows around 8,000 clones, with roughly 33% occurring only once. The specimen was tumor tissue. The receptors derive from a female donor with papillary thyroid cancer or a benign thyroid nodule (not recorded which). Some clones in this sample may be carry-over from other donors' samples.

By share, this clone ranks as medium-sized. J is TRBJ1-4 and V is TRBV27; a possible D gene is TRBD1 (5 bases). The CDR3 is made up of 15 amino acids. With 2 bases removed from V and 5 bases from J, the gap between germline ends came to 12 bases. Germline lookup yields CDR1 MNHEY and CDR2 SMNVEV (reference sequence). CDR3 in DNA: TGTGCCAGCAGTTTAGATGGGGGGGGGAATGAAAAACTGTTTTTT. Protein: CASSLDGGGNEKLFF.

This clone was picked up many times. V gene TRBV7-9 combines with J gene TRBJ2-7; 9 bases align to TRBD1. This CDR3 contains 15 residues. Germline V CDR1 and CDR2: SEHNR, FQNEAQ (reference sequence). J gave up 1 base and V 5 bases, and 6 bases lay outside the gene matches. CDR3 protein: CASSPVGQGSYEQYF. The CDR3 DNA follows: TGTGCCAGCAGCCCTGTAGGACAGGGGTCCTACGAGCAGTACTTC.

Worth noting for this clone: A clone one base away is much larger, so this may be a read error. The CDR3 region is CASSQDCYGAGRVAGANVLTF. The CDR3 DNA follows: TGCGCCAGCAGCCAAGATTGTTACGGTGCGGGGAGGGTCGCTGGGGCCAACGTCCTGACTTTC. This chain uses TRBV4-1 with TRBJ2-6, with 7 bases fitting TRBD2. Germline lookup yields CDR1 MGHRA and CDR2 YSYEKL. The CDR3 runs to 21 residues. Unmatched junction bases numbered 16, after V lost 0 bases and J lost 2 bases.

This rearrangement joins TRBV7-4 to TRBJ2-7; tentatively, D is TRBD1 (6 bases). This CDR3 has 19 amino acids. V lost 1 base and J lost 0, with 22 bases in between. In germline, CDR1 is SGHVT, CDR2 SQSDAQ. The CDR3 sequence: CASSLVDSLYPLSSYEQYF. Written as DNA, the CDR3 is TGTGCCAGCAGCTTAGTGGACAGCCTGTATCCTTTGAGCTCCTACGAGCAGTACTTC.

V usage is TRBV7-9 and J usage is TRBJ2-5, with D unresolved. This CDR3 comprises 12 residues. With 2 bases removed from V and 5 bases from J, the gap between germline ends came to 6 bases. The germline gives CDR1 SEHNR, CDR2 FQNEAQ (reference sequence). CDR3 region: CASSLYEETQYF. The CDR3 DNA reads as TGTGCCAGCAGCTTATATGAGGAGACCCAGTACTTC.